Below are 22 T cell receptor beta chains sequenced from a single sample in a study of early T cells in non-severe SARS-CoV-2 infection. Each CDR3 protein is one row after TCRdb ran MiXCR on the 5' RACE reads. The data contain 70,000 to 85,000 distinct CDR3 sequences, approximately 13% of them singletons. The sample was whole blood. These receptors all come from an adult who was a healthcare worker with PCR-confirmed SARS-CoV-2 infection or an uninfected control (not recorded which).

Concerning this clonotype itself: One end of the junction does not line up with germline, which may come from a read error. The chain has TRBV2 and TRBJ1-4, with D possibly TRBD1 on 6 matching bases. CDR3 size: 14 residues. Looked up from germline, CDR1 is SNHLY and CDR2 is FYNNEI. CDR3 DNA sequence: TGTGCCAGCAGTGAGGGGGGCCCTTTAGGAAGTTCCCTTTTT. This gives the protein CASSEGGPLGSSLF.

This sequence joins TRBV20-1 and TRBJ1-1; D perhaps matches TRBD1 (6 bases). Germline V gene lookup returns CDR1 DFQATT and CDR2 SNEGSKA (reference sequence). CDR3 length: 12 amino acids. V was clipped by 4 bases and J by 7 bases, with 13 bases between them. Written as DNA, the CDR3 is TGCAGTGCTACAGGGGTCGAATTTGAAGCTTTCTTT. Encoded protein: CSATGVEFEAFF.

There are a few counts of this clonotype. The chain employs TRBV7-6 and TRBJ2-1; D may be TRBD1 (6 bases). V was clipped by 4 bases and J by 3 bases, with 10 bases between them. Germline loops: CDR1 SGHVS, CDR2 FNYEAQ. The CDR3 has 14 residues. CDR3 amino acids: CASSSRQVYNEQFF. The CDR3 nucleotides read TGTGCCAGCAGCTCTCGACAGGTCTACAATGAGCAGTTCTTC.

Only a few counts were recorded for this clonotype. This chain uses TRBV7-9 with TRBJ2-2; the D is unclear. The CDR3 has 13 residues. The germline V gene has CDR1 SEHNR and CDR2 FQNEAQ (reference sequence). V gave up 5 bases and J gave up 6 bases, with 10 bases separating them. This CDR3 is CASSLQYPGELFF. The CDR3, as DNA: TGTGCCAGCAGCCTCCAGTACCCCGGGGAGCTGTTTTTT.

This clonotype was seen only a few times. This chain links TRBV2 with TRBJ2-1, with no clear D. The CDR3 is made up of 14 amino acids. Germline lookup yields CDR1 SNHLY and CDR2 FYNNEI. Trimming removed 2 bases from V and 4 bases from J, with 9 bases in between. The CDR3 sequence: CASSENPLYNEQFF. The CDR3 nucleotides read TGTGCCAGCAGTGAAAACCCTCTTTACAATGAGCAGTTCTTC.

This clonotype was counted ten times or more. CDR3 DNA sequence: TGTGCCAGCAGCTTGGTGGCGGACGGGGGTGGTTTAGGCTACACCTTC. Translation: CASSLVADGGGLGYTF. The rearrangement uses TRBV5-6 and TRBJ1-2, with a tentative D call TRBD1 (5 bases). Trimming cost V 0 bases and J 8 bases, with 20 bases left between them. The CDR3 runs 16 residues. The germline gives CDR1 SGHDT, CDR2 YYEEEE.

The table lists this clonotype with a few counts. The chain has TRBV6-6 and TRBJ2-2, with a possible D match to TRBD1 (6 bases). V lost 4 bases and J 2 bases, leaving 14 bases between the germline ends. The CDR3 covers 16 residues. Germline-derived CDR1 and CDR2 are MNHNY and SVGAGI (reference sequence). CDR3 nucleotides: TGTGCCAGCAGTTCATCGACAGGCTTCAACACCGGGGAGCTGTTTTTT. This translates into CASSSSTGFNTGELFF.

The chain joins TRBV7-8 to TRBJ2-5; D is undetermined. Germline V lookup: CDR1 SGHVS, CDR2 FQNEAQ. The germline V and J ends were trimmed by 4 bases and 5 bases, with 11 bases remaining between them. This CDR3 has 13 amino acids. CDR3 bases: TGTGCCAGCAGCTGGAGTTGGCGGGAGACCCAGTACTTC. It encodes CASSWSWRETQYF.

In its sample, this clonotype was seen a few times. The V gene is TRBV6-2 or TRBV6-3, the J gene TRBJ1-2; D is undetermined. Per germline, CDR1 MNHEY and CDR2 SVGEGT. V lost 7 bases to trimming and J lost 8 bases, with 11 bases between them. This CDR3 has 11 amino acids. The CDR3 DNA is TGTGCCAGCACCGACGTTGGCGGCTACACCTTC. The encoded protein is CASTDVGGYTF.

This clonotype occurred many times. DNA of the CDR3: TGTGCCAGCAGCTTTCGGCGGACTAGCGGGAGGGCAGATACGCAGTATTTT. This gives the protein CASSFRRTSGRADTQYF. The rearrangement links TRBV5-6 to TRBJ2-3; 15 bases are shared with TRBD2. With 2 bases clipped from V and 4 bases from J, the junction kept 5 bases outside the gene matches. Per the germline V gene, CDR1 is SGHDT and CDR2 is YYEEEE. The CDR3 spans 17 residues.

The chain joins TRBV10-3 to TRBJ2-5; no definite D call. The CDR3 extends over 13 amino acids. Deletions cut 3 bases from V and 5 bases from J, with 10 bases between. CDR1 is ENHRY and CDR2 is SYGVKD in the germline V gene. CDR3 sequence reads: CAISDIDSETQYF. DNA of the CDR3: TGTGCCATCAGTGATATTGATTCTGAGACCCAGTACTTC.

The chain links TRBV11-2 to TRBJ2-7; no firm D call. V gave up 2 bases and J gave up 1 base, with 12 bases separating them. The CDR3 is made up of 15 amino acids. In germline, CDR1 is SGHAT, CDR2 FQNNGV. CDR3 coding DNA: TGTGCCAGCAGCTTAAGCCCCGACCGATCCTACGAGCAGTACTTC. Translated, it gives CASSLSPDRSYEQYF.

This clonotype appeared a few times. The V and J genes are TRBV20-1 and TRBJ1-1, with 7 bases identical to TRBD1. V gave up 6 bases and J gave up 11 bases; unmatched junction bases: 9. The CDR3 runs 11 residues. In germline, CDR1 is DFQATT, CDR2 SNEGSKA (reference sequence). CDR3 DNA: TGCAGTGCCCGACCGGGGACAGAGGCTTTCTTT. Amino acids: CSARPGTEAFF.

In this sample, this clonotype turned up a few times. The chain has TRBV14 and TRBJ2-1, with 7 nucleotides matching TRBD1. V was clipped by 1 base and J by 15 bases; unmatched bases: 9. The CDR3 consists of 13 residues. Per germline, CDR1 SGHDN and CDR2 FVKESK. The CDR3, as DNA: TGTGCCAGCAGCCAAGGGGTTAACAGGGGAAGGTTCTTC. Encoded protein: CASSQGVNRGRFF. The variable domain in full, completed from reference TRBV14 and TRBJ2-1, reads EAGVTQFPSHSVIEKGQTVTLRCDPISGHDNLYWYRRVMGKEIKFLLHFVKESKQDESGMPNNRFLAERTGGTYSTLKVQPAELEDSGVYFCASSQGVNRGRFFGPGTRLTVL.

V gene TRBV18 combines with J gene TRBJ2-7; TRBD2 agrees at 10 bases. This CDR3 has 15 amino acids. Per germline, CDR1 KGHSH and CDR2 LQKENI. Losses at the gene ends were 5 bases for V and 0 bases for J; bases not matched to a gene: 4. DNA of the CDR3: TGTGCCAGCTCAAATCTAGCGGGGGCCTCCTACGAGCAGTACTTC. This translates into CASSNLAGASYEQYF.

This clonotype has more than one count but fewer than ten. The chain has TRBV6-1 and TRBJ2-7; D is perhaps TRBD1 (6 bases). V was clipped by 4 bases and J by 2 bases, with 9 bases between them. The CDR3 is made up of 13 amino acids. Per germline, CDR1 MNHNS and CDR2 SASEGT. The CDR3 loop reads CASSARTAYEQYF. The CDR3 nucleotides read TGTGCCAGCAGTGCGAGGACAGCCTACGAGCAGTACTTC.

V and J are TRBV2 and TRBJ2-7, with no clear D. Per the germline V gene, CDR1 is SNHLY and CDR2 is FYNNEI. The CDR3 has 13 amino acids. Deletions cut 8 bases from V and 7 bases from J, with 18 bases between. The CDR3 DNA reads as TGTGCCAGCGTATTATTCTCACTCCTTGAGCAGTACTTC. Its protein is CASVLFSLLEQYF.

There are a few counts of this clonotype. The chain has TRBV12-3 or TRBV12-4 and TRBJ2-7; 7 bases are shared with TRBD1. The V segment lost 7 bases and the J segment 0 bases; nucleotides outside the gene matches: 6. CDR3 size: 14 residues. Here the CDR3 reads CASTRTGSSYEQYF. CDR3 coding DNA: TGTGCCAGCACTAGGACAGGTAGCTCCTACGAGCAGTACTTC.

By share, this clonotype ranks as large. The rearrangement links TRBV10-2 to TRBJ2-5, with 7 bases identical to TRBD1. CDR3 length equals 15 residues. Germline V gives CDR1 WSHSY, CDR2 SAAADI. V trimming: 7 bases; J trimming: 5 bases; junction bases outside the gene matches: 13. This CDR3 is CASTNEQGPWETQYF. DNA of the CDR3: TGCGCCAGCACTAATGAACAGGGGCCATGGGAGACCCAGTACTTC.

This clonotype was picked up many times. The chain has TRBV10-3 and TRBJ2-1; 11 bases line up with TRBD2. This CDR3 comprises 13 residues. The germline V gene has CDR1 ENHRY and CDR2 SYGVKD. The trim removed 11 bases at V and 9 bases at J, leaving 9 bases unmatched. The chain's CDR3 is CAVKGLAGGEQFF. The CDR3 DNA follows: TGTGCCGTAAAAGGGCTAGCGGGAGGTGAGCAGTTCTTC.

The V gene is TRBV29-1, the J gene TRBJ2-1; D possibly corresponds to TRBD2 (6 bases). Per germline, CDR1 SQVTM and CDR2 ANQGSEA. The CDR3 runs to 12 residues. Trimming cost V 4 bases and J 7 bases, with 11 bases left between them. CDR3 loop: CSVGEARNEQFF. CDR3 DNA: TGCAGCGTTGGGGAGGCGCGGAATGAGCAGTTCTTC.

The J gene is TRBJ1-4, the V gene TRBV20-1; TRBD1 might be the D (6 bases). V gave up 0 bases and J gave up 6 bases, with 8 bases separating them. From germline, CDR1 is DFQATT and CDR2 SNEGSKA (reference sequence). There are 13 residues in the CDR3. The CDR3 DNA reads as TGCAGTGCTAGAGATTACAGGGATGAAAAACTGTTTTTT. It is translated as CSARDYRDEKLFF.